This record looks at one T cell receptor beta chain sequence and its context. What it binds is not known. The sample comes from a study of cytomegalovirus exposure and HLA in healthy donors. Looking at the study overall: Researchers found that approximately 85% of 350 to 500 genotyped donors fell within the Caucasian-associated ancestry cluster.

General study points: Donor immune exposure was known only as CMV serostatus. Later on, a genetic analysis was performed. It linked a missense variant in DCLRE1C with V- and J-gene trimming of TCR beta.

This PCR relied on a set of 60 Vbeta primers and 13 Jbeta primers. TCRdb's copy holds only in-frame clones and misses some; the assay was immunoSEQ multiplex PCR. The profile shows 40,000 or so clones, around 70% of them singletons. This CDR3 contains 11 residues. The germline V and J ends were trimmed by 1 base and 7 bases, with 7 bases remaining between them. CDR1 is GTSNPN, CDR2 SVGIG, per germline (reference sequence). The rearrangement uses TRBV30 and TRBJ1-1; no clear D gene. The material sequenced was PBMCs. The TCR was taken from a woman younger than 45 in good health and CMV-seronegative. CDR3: CAWSEALEAFF. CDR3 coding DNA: TGTGCCTGGAGTGAAGCACTTGAAGCTTTCTTT.